The 11 T cell receptor beta chains in this list originate from one sample, sequenced in a study of blood T cells in healthy people across ages. A J-beta primer mix and a sample-barcoded 5' primer were used in a second PCR of about 7 to 12 cycles. TCRdb used MiXCR to reprocess the 5' RACE reads, holding one entry per CDR3 protein. The table includes 1.5 million to 2 million distinct CDR3 sequences, about 31% detected once. The specimen was blood. The receptors stem from a woman aged 25 to 39 in good health.

This chain connects TRBV20-1 to TRBJ2-3; TRBD1 aligns across 9 bases. CDR1 and CDR2 (germline): DFQATT, SNEGSKA (reference sequence). J lost 2 bases, V lost 6 bases, and 9 bases had no gene match. This CDR3 has 15 amino acids. CDR3 sequence reads: CSATTGGKDTDTQYF. The CDR3 nucleotides are TGCAGTGCCACTACAGGGGGCAAGGACACAGATACGCAGTATTTT.

This sequence joins TRBV12-3 or TRBV12-4 and TRBJ1-5; D is undetermined. This CDR3 has 13 residues. Trimming took 4 bases from V and 0 from J, leaving 4 bases between them. This CDR3 is CASSSHSNQPQHF. In DNA, the CDR3 is TGTGCCAGCAGTTCACATAGCAATCAGCCCCAGCATTTT.

The chain carries TRBV4-1 and TRBJ2-3; TRBD2 is a possible D gene (6 bases). Germline V lookup: CDR1 MGHRA, CDR2 YSYEKL. V lost 3 bases and J lost 4, with 23 bases in between. This CDR3 spans 18 amino acids. The CDR3 DNA sequence: TGCGCCAGCAGCCAGGGGCTGGGACTCACGGGGGTGTCAGATACGCAGTATTTT. It is translated as CASSQGLGLTGVSDTQYF.

For this clonotype: This clone may be a read error of a much larger clone one base away. The chain joins TRBV10-1 to TRBJ2-7; 13 positions agree with TRBD2. The CDR3 totals 16 residues. Germline lookup yields CDR1 WNHNN and CDR2 SYGVQD (reference sequence). The CDR3 loop is CAGSRTSGRHLNEQYF. DNA for the CDR3: TGCGCCGGCAGTCGGACTAGCGGGAGACACCTCAACGAGCAGTACTTC.

V gene TRBV3-1 combines with J gene TRBJ1-2, with D unclear. Germline assignment: CDR1 LGHDT and CDR2 YNNKEL (reference sequence). Trimming pared 1 base from V and 4 bases from J, leaving 10 bases between. CDR3 length: 14 amino acids. The CDR3 here is CASSQAVHSYGYTF. CDR3 coding DNA: TGTGCCAGCAGCCAAGCGGTCCACAGCTATGGCTACACCTTC.

There are many counts of this clonotype. The V gene is TRBV29-1, the J gene TRBJ2-1; 9 positions match TRBD1. This CDR3 region has 14 residues. Germline V lookup: CDR1 SQVTM, CDR2 ANQGSEA. V lost 7 bases to trimming and J lost 5 bases; unmatched junction nucleotides: 9. The DNA of the CDR3 is TGCAGCGGAAGGGGGACAGGGCATAACAATGAGCAGTTCTTC. It codes for CSGRGTGHNNEQFF.

In the case of this clonotype: One junction end disagrees with the germline gene, perhaps due to a read error. The rearrangement joins TRBV4-2 to TRBJ1-2, with 8 nucleotides matching TRBD1. The CDR3 length is 15 residues. Germline values: CDR1 LGHNA, CDR2 YNFKEQ. CDR3 in DNA: TGTGCCAACAGCCACCTCAGGGGGCCCGACTATGGCTACACCTTC. Encoded protein: CANSHLRGPDYGYTF.

The chain couples TRBV5-1 to TRBJ2-1; TRBD2 is a possible D gene (5 bases). V was clipped by 2 bases and J by 0 bases, with 15 bases between them. This CDR3 region has 17 residues. Germline V gives CDR1 SGHRS, CDR2 YFSETQ. In nucleotides, the CDR3 is TGCGCCAGCAGCTTAACGCGCCGGACTGACTCCTACAATGAGCAGTTCTTC. Its protein is CASSLTRRTDSYNEQFF.

Details on this clonotype: A much more abundant neighbour one base away suggests this may be a read error. J is TRBJ2-3 and V is TRBV29-1; D might be TRBD1 or TRBD2, each matching 5 bases. Trimming stripped 7 bases from V and 0 bases from J, with 8 bases between. Germline assignment: CDR1 SQVTM and CDR2 ANQGSEA. The CDR3 consists of 12 residues. The CDR3 here is CSGRDSTDTQYF. For the CDR3, the DNA is TGCAGCGGACGGGACAGCACAGATACGCAGTATTTT.

This clonotype was seen more than once but under ten times. V is TRBV4-1 and J is TRBJ1-2, with D unresolved. The CDR3 length is 17 residues. Between the trimmed V and J ends, which lost 0 bases and 3 bases, there was a span of 17 bases. In germline, CDR1 is MGHRA, CDR2 YSYEKL. CDR3: CASSQDLSGREDYGYTF. The CDR3 DNA sequence: TGCGCCAGCAGCCAAGATCTATCTGGGAGGGAAGACTATGGCTACACCTTC.

This clonotype showed up just a few times. The CDR3 loop is CASSSSLRGNYEQYF. CDR3 coding DNA: TGTGCCAGCAGCTCCTCTCTGCGGGGGAACTACGAGCAGTACTTC. The gene calls are TRBV11-2 and TRBJ2-7, with 7 bases identical to TRBD2. Germline-derived CDR1 and CDR2 are SGHAT and FQNNGV. Trimming cost V 4 bases and J 3 bases; bases outside gene matches: 9. CDR3 length: 15 amino acids.